This T cell receptor (beta chain) was found in a study of monozygotic twins with inflammatory bowel disease (dated by TCRdb to about 2019). A note on the overall study: The full study comprised around 28 monozygotic twin pairs: nine German pairs (four IBD-concordant, five IBD-discordant) and 19 IBD-discordant Danish pairs. The search for disease-associated traits relied mainly on comparing, within discordant pairs, IBD patients with their genetically identical healthy co-twins. Each individual had, on average, about 151 000 unique TCRalpha sequences and 181 000 unique TCRbeta sequences available for analysis.

An approximately 2.5 ml peripheral blood sample was drawn into PAXgene tubes per donor and stored at -80°C. Without T cell sorting, total RNA was isolated from whole blood using the PAXgene blood miRNA kit on an automated QIAcube. Peripheral blood from monozygotic twin pairs concordant or discordant for inflammatory bowel disease was subjected to deep TCRalpha and TCRbeta repertoire profiling with unique molecular barcoding. Smoking habits were recorded for all twin pairs, and each individual was classified as a current, former or never smoker. On the study overall, not on this receptor specifically: IBD patients had lower TCRbeta repertoire diversity, measured by the inverse Simpson index, than their healthy co-twins. IBD patients shared fewer clonotypes with other individuals than healthy twins did, most markedly in patients showing signs of disease activity. Differing immunosuppressive treatments among patients may have added background noise and inter-individual variability to the repertoires. Repertoire similarity did not differ between concordant and discordant twins, possibly due to limited statistical power. The analysis was unable to tell apart different T cell subtypes. No single strong signal or clonotype linked to IBD turned up in the results, so the idea that one exists was not supported.

Libraries were made using 5' RACE. For each TCR library, 3,500 to 4,000 ng of total RNA was used. For each sample, cDNA was synthesized in eight separate reactions using SMARTScribe reverse transcriptase. Unique molecular identifiers containing a 6-nucleotide sample barcode were introduced through template switching during cDNA synthesis. TCRalpha and TCRbeta cDNA was amplified in two nested PCRs of about 17 and 10 cycles, and bead purification was carried out after each PCR. Before amplification, the cDNA was treated with uracil DNA-glycosylase and purified using the QIAquick PCR purification kit. The second PCR was the step at which Illumina TruSeq-compatible adapters and sample-specific barcodes were added. Library quality and concentration were assessed using TapeStation and Qubit, and about 5 ng of each library was pooled. Sequencing of pooled libraries was carried out on an Illumina HiSeq2500 single-index Rapid Run using 2 x 100 bp reads and custom sequencing primers. As for the original processing: MiGEC version 1.2.6 was used for UMI-based consensus assembly, which corrected PCR and sequencing errors. MiXCR version 2.1.1 was used to carry out V(D)J alignment, clonotype assembly and CDR3 extraction. Normalisation of gene usage, clonotype sharing and MAIT/NKT TCR abundance was achieved by analysing the top 1000, 10 000 and 20 000 clonotypes per sample. After downsampling to 27 000 UMIs, diversity was calculated as the inverse Simpson index using the vegan R package. Paired Mann-Whitney U tests were applied to discordant twin pairs, with Benjamini-Hochberg correction for multiple testing. Each entry corresponds to one CDR3 protein sequence from reads that TCRdb reprocessed, and DNA is not given. V and J calls and clone size were set by TCRdb, not the authors. The sample has some 190,000 distinct CDR3 sequences on record. Roughly 7.1% of the sample comes from the top ten.

Comments on this clonotype: There is no known antigen for this receptor.

The germline V gene gives CDR1 as MNHNS and CDR2 as SASEGT. Including cysteine and phenylalanine, the CDR3 has 12 amino acids. The DNA sequence is not available. The receptor's source is a human donor with ulcerative colitis or Crohn's disease, or a healthy co-twin of an affected twin (not recorded which). The sequence is built from TRBV6-1 and TRBJ2-1; TCRdb reports TRBD2, a call that lacks DNA to check it against. Sample: blood. CDR3 protein: CASSEDRALKFF.